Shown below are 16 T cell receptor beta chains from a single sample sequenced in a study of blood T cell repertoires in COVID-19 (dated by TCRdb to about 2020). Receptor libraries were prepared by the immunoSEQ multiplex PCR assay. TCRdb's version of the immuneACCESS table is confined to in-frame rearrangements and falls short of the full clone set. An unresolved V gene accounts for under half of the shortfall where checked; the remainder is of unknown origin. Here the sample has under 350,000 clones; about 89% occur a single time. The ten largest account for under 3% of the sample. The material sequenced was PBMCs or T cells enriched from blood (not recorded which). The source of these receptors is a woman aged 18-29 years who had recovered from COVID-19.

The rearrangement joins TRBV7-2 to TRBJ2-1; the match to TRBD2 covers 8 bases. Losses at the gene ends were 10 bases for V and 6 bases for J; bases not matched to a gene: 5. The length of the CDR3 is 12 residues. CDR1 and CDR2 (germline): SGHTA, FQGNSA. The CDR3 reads CAIGGGSNEQFF. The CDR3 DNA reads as TGTGCCATCGGGGGGGGGAGCAATGAGCAGTTCTTC.

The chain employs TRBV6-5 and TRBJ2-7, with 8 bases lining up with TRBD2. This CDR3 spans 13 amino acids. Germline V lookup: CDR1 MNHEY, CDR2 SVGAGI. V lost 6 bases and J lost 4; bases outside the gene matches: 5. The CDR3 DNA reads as TGTGCCAGCAGGGTAGCGGGGTTGTACGAGCAGTACTTC. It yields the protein CASRVAGLYEQYF.

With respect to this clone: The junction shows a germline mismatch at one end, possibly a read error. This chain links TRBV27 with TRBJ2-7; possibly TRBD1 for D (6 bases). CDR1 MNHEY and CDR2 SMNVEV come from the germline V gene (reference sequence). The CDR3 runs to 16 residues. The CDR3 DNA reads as TGTGCCAGCAGTTTATCTTTGCACAAGAACACAGGGACGGCTCCTTTC. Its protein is CASSLSLHKNTGTAPF.

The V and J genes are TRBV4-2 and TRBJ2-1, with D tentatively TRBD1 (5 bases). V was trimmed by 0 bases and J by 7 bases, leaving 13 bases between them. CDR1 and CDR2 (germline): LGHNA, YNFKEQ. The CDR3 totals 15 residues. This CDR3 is CASSQDRGAHNEQFF. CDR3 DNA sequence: TGTGCCAGCAGCCAAGATAGGGGCGCGCATAATGAGCAGTTCTTC.

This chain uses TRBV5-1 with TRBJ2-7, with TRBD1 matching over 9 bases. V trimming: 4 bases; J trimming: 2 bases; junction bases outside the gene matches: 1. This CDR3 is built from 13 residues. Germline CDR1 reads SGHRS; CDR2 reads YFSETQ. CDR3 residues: CASSGDRAYEQYF. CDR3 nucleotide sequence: TGCGCCAGCAGCGGGGACAGGGCCTACGAGCAGTACTTC.

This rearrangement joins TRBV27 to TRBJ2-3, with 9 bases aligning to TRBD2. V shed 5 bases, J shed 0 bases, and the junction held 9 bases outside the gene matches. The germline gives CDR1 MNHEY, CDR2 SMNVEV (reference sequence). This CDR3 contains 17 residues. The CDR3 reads CASSPKVLAGSTDTQYF. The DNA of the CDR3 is TGTGCCAGCAGTCCAAAGGTACTAGCGGGTAGCACAGATACGCAGTATTTT.

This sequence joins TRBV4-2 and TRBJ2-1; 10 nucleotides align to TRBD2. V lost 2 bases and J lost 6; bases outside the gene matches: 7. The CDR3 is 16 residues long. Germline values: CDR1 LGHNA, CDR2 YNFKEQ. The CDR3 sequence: CASSQISGLAINEQFF. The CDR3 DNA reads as TGTGCCAGCAGCCAAATATCGGGACTAGCGATCAATGAGCAGTTCTTC.

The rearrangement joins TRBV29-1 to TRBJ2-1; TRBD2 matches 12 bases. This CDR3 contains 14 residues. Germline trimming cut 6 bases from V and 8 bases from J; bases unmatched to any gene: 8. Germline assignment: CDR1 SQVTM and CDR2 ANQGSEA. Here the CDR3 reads CSVAPTSGSDEQFF. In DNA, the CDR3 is TGCAGCGTGGCCCCGACTAGCGGGAGCGATGAGCAGTTCTTC.

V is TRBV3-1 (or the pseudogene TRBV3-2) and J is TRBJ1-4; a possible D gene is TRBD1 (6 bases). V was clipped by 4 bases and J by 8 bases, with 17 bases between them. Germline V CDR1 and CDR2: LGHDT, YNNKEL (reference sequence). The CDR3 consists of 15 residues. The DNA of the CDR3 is TGTGCCAGCAGCCCCTCCTGGAGGGGGGGAGAAAAACTGTTTTTT. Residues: CASSPSWRGGEKLFF.

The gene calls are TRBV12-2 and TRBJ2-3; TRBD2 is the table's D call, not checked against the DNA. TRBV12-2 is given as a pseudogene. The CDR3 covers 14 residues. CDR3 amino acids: CASRHTSSTDTQYF. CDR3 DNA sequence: TGTGCAAGTCGCCATACTTCTAGCACAGATACGCAGTATTTT.

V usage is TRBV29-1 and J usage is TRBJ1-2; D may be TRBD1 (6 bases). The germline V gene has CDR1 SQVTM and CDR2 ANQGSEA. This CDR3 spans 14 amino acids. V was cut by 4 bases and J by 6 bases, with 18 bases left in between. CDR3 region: CSVVVAGAPDGYTF. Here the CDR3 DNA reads TGCAGCGTTGTAGTGGCAGGGGCGCCTGATGGCTACACCTTC.

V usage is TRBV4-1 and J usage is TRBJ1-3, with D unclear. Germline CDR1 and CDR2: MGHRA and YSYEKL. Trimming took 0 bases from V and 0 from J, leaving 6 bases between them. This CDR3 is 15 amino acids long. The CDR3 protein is CASSQDQISGNTIYF. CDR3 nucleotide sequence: TGCGCCAGCAGCCAAGATCAGATCTCTGGAAACACCATATATTTT.

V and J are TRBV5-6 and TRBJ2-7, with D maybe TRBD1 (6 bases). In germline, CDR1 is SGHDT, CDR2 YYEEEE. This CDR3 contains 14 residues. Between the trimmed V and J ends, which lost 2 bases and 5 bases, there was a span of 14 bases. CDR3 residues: CASSFQGLQDEQYF. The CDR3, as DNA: TGTGCCAGCAGCTTTCAGGGGTTGCAGGACGAGCAGTACTTC.

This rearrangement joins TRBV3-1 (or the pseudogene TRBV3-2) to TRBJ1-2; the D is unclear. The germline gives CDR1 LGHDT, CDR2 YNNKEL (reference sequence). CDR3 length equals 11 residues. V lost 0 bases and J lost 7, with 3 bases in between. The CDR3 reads CASSQERGYTF. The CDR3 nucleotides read TGTGCCAGCAGCCAAGAGCGTGGCTACACCTTC.

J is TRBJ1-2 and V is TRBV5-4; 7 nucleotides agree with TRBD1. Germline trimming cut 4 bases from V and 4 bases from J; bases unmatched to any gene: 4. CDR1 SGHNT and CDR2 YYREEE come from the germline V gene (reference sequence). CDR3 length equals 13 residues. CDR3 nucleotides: TGTGCCAGCAGCCCCGCAGGGGGCTATGGCTACACCTTC. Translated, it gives CASSPAGGYGYTF.

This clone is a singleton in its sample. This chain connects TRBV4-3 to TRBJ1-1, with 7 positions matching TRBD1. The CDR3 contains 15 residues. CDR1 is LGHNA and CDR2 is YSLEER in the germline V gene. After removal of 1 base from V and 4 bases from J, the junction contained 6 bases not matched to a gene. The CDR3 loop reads CASSQAYTGATEAFF. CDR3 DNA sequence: TGCGCCAGCAGCCAAGCCTACACAGGGGCCACTGAAGCTTTCTTT.